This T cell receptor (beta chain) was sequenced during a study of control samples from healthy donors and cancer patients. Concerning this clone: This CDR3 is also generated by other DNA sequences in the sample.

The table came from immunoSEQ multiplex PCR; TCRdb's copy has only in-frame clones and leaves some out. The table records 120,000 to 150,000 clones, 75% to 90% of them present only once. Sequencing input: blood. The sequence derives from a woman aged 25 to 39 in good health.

The CDR3 nucleotides are TGTGCCAGCAGTGACCCCGGGACCGAGAACACTGAAGCTTTCTTT. Its protein product is CASSDPGTENTEAFF. The chain recombines TRBV6-1 with TRBJ1-1; maybe TRBD1 (5 bases). V lost 3 bases and J 1 base, leaving 12 bases between the germline ends. This CDR3 contains 15 residues. Looked up from germline, CDR1 is MNHNS and CDR2 is SASEGT.